Presented here are 19 T cell receptor beta chains from one specimen sequenced in a study of T cells in Graves' hyperthyroidism and ophthalmopathy. Template material for amplifying TCR beta CDR3 regions consisted of RNA transcripts. In the first-round RT-PCR of the TCR CDR3, the HTBI primer set was used. TCRdb independently ran MiXCR on the multiplex PCR reads; one entry per CDR3 protein. The repertoire has about 740,000 distinct CDR3 sequences, 14% of them found once; the top ten carry approximately 10%. Sequencing was performed on blood. These receptors were obtained from a woman aged 18-30 years with Graves' hyperthyroidism.

This clonotype has at least ten counts. The chain has TRBV30 and TRBJ1-1; D might be TRBD1 (5 bases). The ends were cut back, 3 bases at V and 1 base at J, with 9 bases in the middle. The length of the CDR3 is 13 residues. Germline lookup yields CDR1 GTSNPN and CDR2 SVGIG (reference sequence). In DNA form, the CDR3 reads TGTGCCTGGAGCGTCGACAGGAACACTGAAGCTTTCTTT. As protein: CAWSVDRNTEAFF.

The V call is TRBV9, the J call TRBJ2-1; 12 bases are shared with TRBD2. V was clipped by 6 bases and J by 7 bases; unmatched bases: 11. The CDR3 contains 16 residues. Germline assignment: CDR1 SGDLS and CDR2 YYNGEE. The CDR3 reads CASTLPGLAGLNEQFF. The CDR3 region has the DNA TGTGCCAGCACCCTACCGGGACTAGCGGGCCTAAATGAGCAGTTCTTC.

This clonotype was observed a few times. This chain uses TRBV20-1 with TRBJ2-7; 8 positions agree with TRBD1. The germline gives CDR1 DFQATT, CDR2 SNEGSKA (reference sequence). The CDR3 contains 14 residues. Trimming cost V 0 bases and J 3 bases; bases outside gene matches: 4. The CDR3 region is CSAREPGQGYEQYF. Written as DNA, the CDR3 is TGCAGTGCTAGAGAACCCGGACAGGGCTACGAGCAGTACTTC.

This clonotype appeared many times. The CDR3 sequence: CASSRDRGRNSPLHF. CDR3 bases: TGTGCCAGCAGCCGCGACAGGGGACGGAATTCACCCCTCCACTTT. The chain couples TRBV7-2 to TRBJ1-6; 8 positions agree with TRBD1. The junction had 7 bases not matched to a gene; V was cut back by 5 bases and J by 7 bases. CDR1 SGHTA and CDR2 FQGNSA come from the germline V gene. The CDR3 has 15 amino acids. The complete variable domain, with remaining parts taken from reference TRBV7-2 and TRBJ1-6, reads GAGVSQSPSNKVTEKGKDVELRCDPISGHTALYWYRQSLGQGLEFLIYFQGNSAPDKSGLPSDRFSAERTGGSVSTLTIQRTQQEDSAVYLCASSRDRGRNSPLHFGNGTRLTVT.

The J gene is TRBJ2-1, the V gene TRBV2; D uncertain. Looked up from germline, CDR1 is SNHLY and CDR2 is FYNNEI. This CDR3 spans 13 amino acids. V was clipped by 5 bases and J by 2 bases, with 7 bases between them. CDR3 bases: TGTGCCAGCAGTTACCGAACCTACAATGAGCAGTTCTTC. Protein sequence: CASSYRTYNEQFF.

This clonotype was seen ten or more times. The chain recombines TRBV12-3 or TRBV12-4 with TRBJ1-5; TRBD1 matches at 9 bases. Trimming cost V 3 bases and J 8 bases; bases outside gene matches: 8. The CDR3 length is 15 residues. The CDR3 loop is CASSLGQGSVEPQHF. The CDR3 coding sequence is TGTGCCAGCAGTTTGGGACAGGGCTCTGTTGAGCCCCAGCATTTT.

This clonotype was detected many times. The chain recombines TRBV7-2 with TRBJ2-3, with TRBD2 as a possible D gene (6 bases). Looked up from germline, CDR1 is SGHTA and CDR2 is FQGNSA. Trimming stripped 1 base from V and 3 bases from J, with 14 bases between. The CDR3 runs to 16 residues. In DNA form, the CDR3 reads TGTGCCAGCAGCTTAGGCGGGACGCCGGAGACAGATACGCAGTATTTT. It encodes CASSLGGTPETDTQYF. Together with reference TRBV7-2 and TRBJ2-3, the CDR3 gives the full variable domain: GAGVSQSPSNKVTEKGKDVELRCDPISGHTALYWYRQSLGQGLEFLIYFQGNSAPDKSGLPSDRFSAERTGGSVSTLTIQRTQQEDSAVYLCASSLGGTPETDTQYFGPGTRLTVL.

The CDR3 region has the DNA TGTGCCAGCAGGAACACCGGCCGCGACGAGCAGTACTTC. This translates into CASRNTGRDEQYF. The chain uses TRBV2 and TRBJ2-7; no reliable D call. The CDR3 extends over 13 amino acids. With 6 bases removed from V and 5 bases from J, the gap between germline ends came to 14 bases. The germline V gene has CDR1 SNHLY and CDR2 FYNNEI.

The table lists this clonotype with many counts. V is TRBV2 and J is TRBJ2-1; 10 bases agree with TRBD2. The V gene's germline CDR1 is SNHLY and CDR2 FYNNEI. Unmatched junction bases numbered 12, after V lost 9 bases and J lost 4 bases. The CDR3 spans 16 residues. The chain's CDR3 is CARTSPGTSAYNEQFF. CDR3 sequence (DNA): TGTGCCAGGACTTCACCTGGGACTAGCGCATACAATGAGCAGTTCTTC.

The chain combines TRBV19 with TRBJ1-5; no clear D gene. V lost 1 base and J lost 1, with 8 bases in between. Germline assignment: CDR1 LNHDA and CDR2 SQIVND (reference sequence). There are 15 residues in the CDR3. CDR3 nucleotides: TGTGCCAGTAGTATAGTACTTGGAAGCAATCAGCCCCAGCATTTT. Its translation: CASSIVLGSNQPQHF.

On this clonotype: A single base separates this from a much larger clone, so it may be a read error. The V call is TRBV20-1, the J call TRBJ2-7, with TRBD2 matching over 8 bases. Looked up from germline, CDR1 is DFQATT and CDR2 is SNEGSKA (reference sequence). This CDR3 comprises 13 residues. CDR3 protein: CRGGRAGAYEQYF. The CDR3 DNA reads TGCAGGGGGGGACGAGCGGGAGCCTACGAGCAGTACTTC.

This clonotype has more than one count but fewer than ten. The CDR3 does not close with the conserved phenylalanine or tryptophan, likely indicating a read error. The chain links TRBV10-3 to TRBJ2-7, with 9 nucleotides matching TRBD1. CDR1 and CDR2 (germline): ENHRY, SYGVKD. CDR3 size: 13 residues. The trim removed 11 bases at V and 6 bases at J, leaving 11 bases unmatched. CDR3 bases: TGTGCCGTTCGACCGGGACAGGGCGGCGAGCAGTACCTC. It specifies CAVRPGQGGEQYL.

This clonotype appeared a few times. The rearrangement links TRBV24-1 to TRBJ2-7; TRBD1 aligns across 7 bases. The junction had 7 bases not matched to a gene; V was cut back by 2 bases and J by 4 bases. This CDR3 region has 15 residues. In germline, CDR1 is KGHDR, CDR2 SFDVKD. DNA of the CDR3: TGTGCCACCAGTGATTCCACAGGGGCCGCTTACGAGCAGTACTTC. Amino acids: CATSDSTGAAYEQYF.

This clonotype came up many times. The chain combines TRBV10-3 with TRBJ2-1; perhaps TRBD2 as D (5 bases). Trimming stripped 2 bases from V and 1 base from J, with 15 bases between. This CDR3 spans 17 amino acids. CDR1 ENHRY and CDR2 SYGVKD come from the germline V gene. CDR3 amino acids: CAISEAWAGKSYNEQFF. The CDR3 region has the DNA TGTGCCATCAGTGAGGCCTGGGCGGGTAAATCCTACAATGAGCAGTTCTTC.

This clonotype has a count of ten or more. This sequence joins TRBV12-3 or TRBV12-4 and TRBJ1-5; 7 bases align to TRBD1. The CDR3 contains 14 residues. Unmatched junction bases numbered 7, after V lost 4 bases and J lost 7 bases. This chain's CDR3 is CASSSQGGRQPQHF. The CDR3 DNA is TGTGCCAGCAGTTCTCAAGGGGGCCGGCAGCCCCAGCATTTT.

This clonotype was counted a few times. This sequence joins TRBV6-1 and TRBJ2-2; 8 bases agree with TRBD1. J lost 4 bases, V lost 6 bases, and 10 bases had no gene match. The germline CDR1 and CDR2 sequences are MNHNS and SASEGT. This CDR3 is built from 16 residues. The CDR3 protein is CASSQEGTGATGELFF. In DNA form, the CDR3 reads TGTGCCAGCAGCCAGGAGGGGACAGGAGCCACCGGGGAGCTGTTTTTT.

The chain employs TRBV7-9 and TRBJ2-6, with 7 positions matching TRBD1. There are 18 residues in the CDR3. CDR1 is SEHNR, CDR2 FQNEAQ, per germline (reference sequence). J lost 0 bases, V lost 5 bases, and 10 bases had no gene match. For the CDR3, the DNA is TGTGCCAGCAGCCCTACCCCGGGACAGCCCTCTGGGGCCAACGTCCTGACTTTC. Residues: CASSPTPGQPSGANVLTF.

J is TRBJ2-7 and V is TRBV20-1, with D perhaps being TRBD1 or TRBD2 (6 bases each). CDR1 is DFQATT and CDR2 is SNEGSKA in the germline V gene (reference sequence). Trimming left V 5 bases short and J 1 base short, with 12 bases between. The CDR3 length is 13 residues. CDR3: CSASGARSYEQYF. CDR3 coding DNA: TGCAGTGCTTCGGGGGCGCGATCCTACGAGCAGTACTTC.

This clonotype was counted at least ten times. The V call is TRBV20-1, the J call TRBJ2-7, with 9 bases identical to TRBD1. Trimming cost V 3 bases and J 6 bases; bases outside gene matches: 9. CDR1 is DFQATT, CDR2 SNEGSKA, per germline (reference sequence). The CDR3 is made up of 14 amino acids. CDR3 in amino acids: CSARGTGITVEQYF. CDR3 sequence (DNA): TGCAGTGCTAGGGGGACAGGGATCACGGTCGAGCAGTACTTC.